The 27 T cell receptor beta chains below all came from one sample that was sequenced in a study of cytomegalovirus exposure and HLA in healthy donors. Primers: 60 Vbeta forward and 13 Jbeta reverse. Only in-frame clones appear in the TCRdb table, and some are missing; sequencing was by immunoSEQ multiplex PCR. The sample lists tens of thousands of clones; 70% were seen once. Specimen: PBMCs. The origin of the receptors is a woman aged 45-59 years in good health and CMV-seropositive.

This clone came up a few times. V and J are TRBV6-6 and TRBJ2-7; 13 nucleotides match TRBD2. Germline values: CDR1 MNHNY, CDR2 SVGAGI (reference sequence). Trimming took 6 bases from V and 1 from J; bases not matched to a gene: 3. CDR3 length: 15 amino acids. CDR3 amino acids: CASRRGLAGSYEQYF. Here the CDR3 DNA reads TGTGCCAGCAGGAGGGGACTAGCGGGATCCTACGAGCAGTACTTC.

Written as DNA, the CDR3 is TGCGCCAGCAGTGGGGGGGACGCTTCCAAAAACATTCAGTACTTC. It yields the protein CASSGGDASKNIQYF. The chain joins TRBV10-1 to TRBJ2-4; a possible D gene is TRBD2 (6 bases). From germline, CDR1 is WNHNN and CDR2 SYGVQD (reference sequence). V was pared by 4 bases and J by 2 bases, with 12 bases between. The length of the CDR3 is 15 residues.

The rearrangement links TRBV28 to TRBJ2-7; 8 bases align to TRBD2. The V gene end was trimmed by 4 bases and the J gene end by 2 bases; junction bases not matched to a gene: 16. Germline lookup yields CDR1 MDHEN and CDR2 SYDVKM. This CDR3 has 18 amino acids. The DNA for the CDR3 is TGTGCCAGCAGTTCCTCCCTAACCGGGAGGGAGCGGACCTACGAGCAGTACTTC. Its protein is CASSSSLTGRERTYEQYF.

The rearrangement joins TRBV20-1 to TRBJ2-2; D call uncertain. The germline CDR1 and CDR2 sequences are DFQATT and SNEGSKA (reference sequence). Trimming stripped 6 bases from V and 9 bases from J, with 11 bases between. The length of the CDR3 is 11 residues. CDR3: CSAPRGRELFF. The CDR3 DNA reads as TGCAGTGCCCCCAGAGGCAGGGAGCTGTTTTTT.

J is TRBJ1-3 and V is TRBV7-9, with D possibly TRBD1 on 6 matching bases. Trimming removed 6 bases from V and 0 bases from J, with 12 bases in between. CDR3 length equals 15 residues. Germline loops: CDR1 SEHNR, CDR2 FQNEAQ (reference sequence). CDR3: CASRGTGLSGNTIYF. The CDR3 DNA sequence: TGTGCCAGCAGGGGCACAGGGCTCTCTGGAAACACCATATATTTT.

J is TRBJ2-7 and V is TRBV7-8; TRBD2 might be the D (7 bases). V dropped 1 base and J dropped 7 bases, with 14 bases sitting between them. CDR1 and CDR2 (germline): SGHVS, FQNEAQ. The CDR3 runs to 14 residues. The CDR3 coding sequence is TGTGCCAGCAGCTTAGATGGGGGGGCGGGAGAGCAGTACTTC. This translates into CASSLDGGAGEQYF.

The chain carries TRBV5-1 and TRBJ1-1; D perhaps matches TRBD1 (6 bases). This CDR3 has 14 amino acids. Germline loops: CDR1 SGHRS, CDR2 YFSETQ. V was shortened by 1 base and J by 4 bases, with 11 bases between the two germline ends. CDR3 nucleotides: TGCGCCAGCAGCTTGTACAGGGACGGCACTGAAGCTTTCTTT. Translating gives CASSLYRDGTEAFF.

V usage is TRBV7-6 and J usage is TRBJ1-1; 7 bases line up with TRBD1. In germline, CDR1 is SGHVS, CDR2 FNYEAQ. This CDR3 contains 16 residues. Trimming cost V 2 bases and J 0 bases; bases outside gene matches: 6. This chain's CDR3 is CASSLQGDLMNTEAFF. The CDR3 DNA sequence: TGTGCCAGCAGCTTACAGGGGGATTTAATGAACACTGAAGCTTTCTTT.

In this sample, this clone turned up once. This chain links TRBV9 with TRBJ1-2; no clear D gene. Germline CDR1 and CDR2: SGDLS and YYNGEE. The V gene lost 4 bases and the J gene lost 0 bases, with 10 bases spanning the gap. The CDR3 runs to 14 residues. CDR3: CASSPRESNYGYTF. The CDR3 nucleotides are TGTGCCAGCAGCCCCCGGGAATCTAACTATGGCTACACCTTC.

This clone showed up just once. This chain links TRBV6-6 with TRBJ1-5; D gene unclear. Per germline, CDR1 MNHNY and CDR2 SVGAGI (reference sequence). CDR3 size: 12 residues. Trimming shortened V by 2 bases and J by 4 bases, and 3 bases separated the two germline ends. CDR3 in amino acids: CASSYLNQPQHF. The CDR3 DNA follows: TGTGCCAGCAGTTACCTAAATCAGCCCCAGCATTTT.

The V gene is TRBV11-2, the J gene TRBJ2-1, with 12 bases matching TRBD2. Trimming removed 5 bases from V and 2 bases from J; junction bases left unmatched: 10. The CDR3 is 18 amino acids. Germline CDR1 is SGHAT and CDR2 is FQNNGV. The CDR3 DNA reads as TGTGCCAGCAGCCTACCCTCCGGACTAGCGGGAACCTACAATGAGCAGTTCTTC. This translates into CASSLPSGLAGTYNEQFF.

Note on this clone: At one end, the junction sequence differs from germline, possibly due to a read error. The V and J genes are TRBV28 and TRBJ1-5; D might be TRBD1 (5 bases). Germline-derived CDR1 and CDR2 are MDHEN and SYDVKM. This CDR3 is built from 14 residues. DNA for the CDR3: TGTGCCAGCACCCAGGGATGGGGCAACCAGCCCCAGCATTTT. As protein: CASTQGWGNQPQHF. The full variable domain, rest sourced from reference TRBV28 and TRBJ1-5, is DVKVTQSSRYLVKRTGEKVFLECVQDMDHENMFWYRQDPGLGLRLIYFSYDVKMKEKGDIPEGYSVSREKKERFSLILESASTNQTSMYLCASTQGWGNQPQHFGDGTRLSIL.

This clone was seen repeatedly, ten times or more. This rearrangement joins TRBV28 to TRBJ1-1; tentatively, D is TRBD1 (5 bases). The germline V gene has CDR1 MDHEN and CDR2 SYDVKM. Trimming cost V 6 bases and J 6 bases, with 23 bases left between them. CDR3 length: 16 residues. The CDR3 coding sequence is TGTGCCAGCAGCCTAAAGCGGAGGGGATGGTTCCCTGAAGCTTTCTTT. Residues: CASSLKRRGWFPEAFF.

The chain couples TRBV2 to TRBJ1-2, with TRBD1 as a possible D gene (6 bases). From germline, CDR1 is SNHLY and CDR2 FYNNEI. This CDR3 contains 13 residues. V shed 4 bases and J shed 5 bases, with 11 bases lying between them. CDR3 protein: CASSVQGSYGYTF. CDR3 sequence (DNA): TGTGCCAGCAGTGTACAGGGTTCTTATGGCTACACCTTC.

The V call is TRBV27, the J call TRBJ2-5; TRBD2 might be the D (6 bases). The CDR3 runs to 16 residues. Trimming took off 3 bases at V and 2 bases at J, with 16 bases between the two ends. The germline V gene has CDR1 MNHEY and CDR2 SMNVEV (reference sequence). CDR3 DNA: TGTGCCAGCAGTTTTAATTTGGGGACTGCACAAGAGACCCAGTACTTC. This gives the protein CASSFNLGTAQETQYF.

The rearrangement joins TRBV30 to TRBJ1-2; D might be TRBD1 (6 bases). CDR1 and CDR2 (germline): GTSNPN, SVGIG (reference sequence). V was clipped by 0 bases and J by 5 bases, with 25 bases between them. The CDR3 sequence is 18 residues long. The DNA of the CDR3 is TGTGCCTGGAGTGTTATCCCGGGCTACAGGGATAGAGAGTATGGCTACACCTTC. Its translation is CAWSVIPGYRDREYGYTF. Full variable domain (missing parts from reference TRBV30 and TRBJ1-2): SQTIHQWPATLVQPVGSPLSLECTVEGTSNPNLYWYRQAAGRGLQLLFYSVGIGQISSEVPQNLSASRPQDRQFILSSKKLLLSDSGFYLCAWSVIPGYRDREYGYTFGSGTRLTVV.

Notes on this clone: This same CDR3 is encoded by further DNA sequences in the sample. The V and J genes are TRBV14 and TRBJ1-2; TRBD1 aligns across 7 bases. V trimming: 0 bases; J trimming: 2 bases; junction bases outside the gene matches: 6. This CDR3 is built from 16 residues. The germline V gene encodes CDR1 SGHDN and CDR2 FVKESK. The CDR3, as DNA: TGTGCCAGCAGCCAAGATCTTCCCAGGGGGAACTATGGCTACACCTTC. Amino acid sequence: CASSQDLPRGNYGYTF.

The chain employs TRBV28 and TRBJ1-1; D uncertain. The CDR3 sequence is 15 residues long. Trimming took off 3 bases at V and 0 bases at J, with 11 bases between the two ends. From germline, CDR1 is MDHEN and CDR2 SYDVKM. DNA of the CDR3: TGTGCCAGCAGTTTGGAGGGCAGGTTGAACACTGAAGCTTTCTTT. It yields the protein CASSLEGRLNTEAFF.

This chain connects TRBV5-1 to TRBJ2-1; 10 bases match TRBD2. The CDR3 runs to 17 residues. Germline V lookup: CDR1 SGHRS, CDR2 YFSETQ. J lost 5 bases, V lost 0 bases, and 8 bases had no gene match. The CDR3, as DNA: TGCGCCAGCAGCTTGGATCCGAGCGGGGGGGGGCACAATGAGCAGTTCTTC. Its translation: CASSLDPSGGGHNEQFF. The full variable domain, rest sourced from reference TRBV5-1 and TRBJ2-1, is KAGVTQTPRYLIKTRGQQVTLSCSPISGHRSVSWYQQTPGQGLQFLFEYFSETQRNKGNFPGRFSGRQFSNSRSEMNVSTLELGDSALYLCASSLDPSGGGHNEQFFGPGTRLTVL.

In its sample, this clone was seen once. V and J are TRBV13 and TRBJ2-3; TRBD2 matches at 8 bases. From germline, CDR1 is PRHDT and CDR2 FYEKMQ (reference sequence). Germline trimming cut 4 bases from V and 2 bases from J; bases unmatched to any gene: 14. The CDR3 sequence is 18 residues long. CDR3: CASSSTPSGGLPTDTQYF. CDR3 nucleotide sequence: TGTGCCAGCAGCTCTACTCCGAGCGGGGGCCTCCCCACAGATACGCAGTATTTT.

This clone was seen only once. The J gene is TRBJ2-7, the V gene TRBV27; TRBD1 is a possible D gene (6 bases). V was trimmed by 2 bases and J by 4 bases, leaving 9 bases between them. The CDR3 covers 13 residues. Germline CDR1 MNHEY, CDR2 SMNVEV (reference sequence). The CDR3: CASSLHREYEQYF. In DNA form, the CDR3 reads TGTGCCAGCAGTTTACACAGGGAGTACGAGCAGTACTTC.

This clone was recorded a few times. The chain has TRBV7-2 and TRBJ2-2; TRBD1 matches at 7 bases. The germline V gene encodes CDR1 SGHTA and CDR2 FQGNSA. CDR3 length: 16 residues. Trimming cost V 2 bases and J 0 bases; bases outside gene matches: 3. The CDR3 DNA is TGTGCCAGCAGCTTATATGGACAGGCGAACACCGGGGAGCTGTTTTTT. It encodes CASSLYGQANTGELFF. The full variable domain, in which reference TRBV7-2 and TRBJ2-2 provide the parts outside the CDR3, is GAGVSQSPSNKVTEKGKDVELRCDPISGHTALYWYRQSLGQGLEFLIYFQGNSAPDKSGLPSDRFSAERTGGSVSTLTIQRTQQEDSAVYLCASSLYGQANTGELFFGEGSRLTVL.

This chain joins TRBV5-6 and TRBJ1-4; 7 nucleotides line up with TRBD1. CDR1 is SGHDT and CDR2 is YYEEEE in the germline V gene. V trimming: 5 bases; J trimming: 5 bases; junction bases outside the gene matches: 6. This CDR3 is 14 amino acids long. Here the CDR3 reads CASRWTGENEKLFF. The CDR3 DNA sequence: TGTGCCAGCAGGTGGACAGGCGAAAATGAAAAACTGTTTTTT.

J is TRBJ2-1 and V is TRBV9, with 14 positions matching TRBD2. Germline CDR1 reads SGDLS; CDR2 reads YYNGEE. This CDR3 has 15 residues. V gave up 4 bases and J gave up 8 bases; unmatched junction bases: 5. CDR3 DNA sequence: TGTGCCAGCAGCTTAAGACTAGCGGGGGGGGATGAGCAGTTCTTC. Translating it yields CASSLRLAGGDEQFF.

This clone was observed a few times. The chain employs TRBV28 and TRBJ1-4; D is undetermined. The germline CDR1 and CDR2 sequences are MDHEN and SYDVKM. This CDR3 has 12 amino acids. V dropped 9 bases and J dropped 7 bases, with 12 bases sitting between them. CDR3 bases: TGTGCCAGTAGCGGAGTCGGTGAAAAACTGTTTTTT. Translated, it gives CASSGVGEKLFF.

This clone occurred a few times. The V gene is TRBV4-3, the J gene TRBJ2-3; 8 bases are a match to TRBD2. V lost 1 base, J lost 2 bases, and 8 bases stayed unmatched. This CDR3 comprises 17 residues. CDR1 and CDR2 from the germline V gene are LGHNA and YSLEER. The CDR3 region is CASSQGARGGLTDTQYF. CDR3 bases: TGCGCCAGCAGCCAAGGGGCACGGGGGGGACTCACAGATACGCAGTATTTT.

This clone was counted a few times. The rearrangement joins TRBV29-1 to TRBJ1-4; D is undetermined. Between the trimmed V and J ends, which lost 3 bases and 0 bases, there was a span of 5 bases. Germline CDR1 is SQVTM and CDR2 is ANQGSEA. This CDR3 has 13 residues. The CDR3 protein is CSVEGATNEKLFF. The CDR3 DNA sequence: TGCAGCGTTGAGGGCGCAACTAATGAAAAACTGTTTTTT. Full variable domain (rest looked up from reference TRBV29-1 and TRBJ1-4): SAVISQKPSRDICQRGTSLTIQCQVDSQVTMMFWYRQQPGQSLTLIATANQGSEATYESGFVIDKFPISRPNLTFSTLTVSNMSPEDSSIYLCSVEGATNEKLFFGSGTQLSVL.